This entry describes one T cell receptor beta chain. Its antigen remains unidentified. J lost 0 bases, V lost 9 bases, and 7 bases had no gene match. This CDR3 contains 14 residues. Per germline, CDR1 LNHDA and CDR2 SQIVND (reference sequence). The sample originates from a study of a mutant IDH1 vaccine in newly diagnosed glioma. Study-wide background: Eight vaccinations went to patients in weeks 1, 3, 5, 7, 11, 15, 19, 23. Vaccination was launched 4-6 weeks after radiotherapy alone, or with temozolomide cycles.

Time point in this sample: week 11, during vaccination. All doses held 300 ug of mutant IDH1 20-mer peptide, with topical imiquimod. Each astrocytoma in the donors was new, WHO grade 3 or 4, IDH1-mutant and ATRX-lost. Assay: immunoSEQ multiplex PCR; the TCRdb copy retains only in-frame clones and omits some. The data contain about 60,000 clones, approximately 84% of them singletons. This sample comprised PBMCs, obtained from a glioma patient whose treatment included an IDH1 peptide vaccine. This clonotype was sampled from a woman between 50 and 59 years old with glioma. The gene calls are TRBV19 and TRBJ1-2, with TRBD1 matching 7 bases. The CDR3 reads CASLGGRANYGYTF. The CDR3 DNA is TGTGCCAGCCTAGGGGGCCGTGCTAACTATGGCTACACCTTC. The variable domain in full, completed from reference TRBV19 and TRBJ1-2, reads DGGITQSPKYLFRKEGQNVTLSCEQNLNHDAMYWYRQDPGQGLRLIYYSQIVNDFQKGDIAEGYSVSREKKESFPLTVTSAQKNPTAFYLCASLGGRANYGYTFGSGTRLTVV.